This T cell receptor beta chain was recovered during a study of blood T cell repertoires in COVID-19. Study-wide background: Spain, Italy and the United States supplied samples that represented acute and convalescent COVID-19.

With V trimmed by 2 bases and J by 5 bases, 1 base remained unmatched. Per the germline V gene, CDR1 is MNHEY and CDR2 is SMNVEV (reference sequence). The CDR3 contains 14 residues. Per the authors' pipeline: Amplifying reference gene primers gave estimates of nucleated cell counts. The method was immunoSEQ multiplex PCR; TCRdb's version includes in-frame clones alone and lacks a portion of them. The V and J calls and clone size are taken from that table; D and trimming were inferred from the DNA. The sample contains some 150,000 clones, around 86% of which appear only once. The gene calls are TRBV27 and TRBJ2-1; 9 bases fit TRBD2. The sequence was obtained from a woman of 80 years or more in a cohort sampled during active or convalescent COVID-19. Sequencing used peripheral blood. This chain's CDR3 is CASSLLAGHNEQFF. DNA of the CDR3: TGTGCCAGCAGTTTACTAGCGGGGCACAATGAGCAGTTCTTC.